Below, one T cell receptor beta chain is given with its context. No antigen is known for it. Without the conserved terminal phenylalanine or tryptophan, this CDR3 likely stems from a read error. The CDR3 length is 14 residues. V shed 5 bases and J shed 6 bases, with 17 bases lying between them. Germline assignment: CDR1 SGHTA and CDR2 FQGNSA. This sample is part of a study of blood T cells in healthy people across ages. Study-level results: The recorded TCR beta diversity per million T cells decreased in a roughly linear manner with age.

Together with a sample-barcoded 5' primer, a J-beta primer mix was included in a second PCR lasting roughly 6 to 12 cycles. Via MiXCR, TCRdb re-called the 5' RACE reads, giving one row per CDR3 protein. The sample records approximately 960,000 distinct CDR3 sequences, around 29% being singletons. The authors extracted at least 6 micrograms of total RNA per sample. This sample was shared with a second study, whose subject was T cells of mothers and their children. From that report: Each mother gave over 9.5 million TCR beta CDR3 reads; each child, about 3 million.

Sequencing was carried out using blood. This rearrangement joins TRBV7-2 to TRBJ2-7, with TRBD1 as a possible D gene (6 bases). This receptor was obtained from a woman aged 40 to 49 in good health. CDR3: CASSQSTGLSEQYC. The DNA of the CDR3 is TGTGCCAGCAGCCAATCGACAGGTCTAAGCGAGCAGTACTGC.